The 6 T cell receptor beta chains given below trace back to one sample, sequenced in a study of blood T cell repertoires in COVID-19. The repertoire was sequenced with immunoSEQ multiplex PCR; TCRdb's copy has only in-frame clones and lacks some. The sample shows fewer than 350,000 clones, approximately 86% of them seen only once. Sequenced sample: peripheral blood. The receptors were gathered from a young man with active or convalescent COVID-19.

This clone was detected once. The V and J genes are TRBV12-5 and TRBJ1-3; no clear D gene. The V gene lost 0 bases and the J gene lost 0 bases, with 12 bases spanning the gap. This CDR3 has 17 residues. Germline CDR1 is LGHNT and CDR2 is FRNRAP. CDR3 sequence: CASGLVRGTGSGNTIYF. The DNA of the CDR3 is TGTGCTAGTGGTTTGGTACGAGGAACGGGCTCTGGAAACACCATATATTTT.

This chain joins TRBV19 and TRBJ1-1; 7 bases are shared with TRBD1. CDR1 LNHDA and CDR2 SQIVND come from the germline V gene (reference sequence). Losses at the gene ends were 7 bases for V and 4 bases for J; bases not matched to a gene: 9. The CDR3 extends over 14 amino acids. In DNA, the CDR3 is TGTGCCAGTACCGGGACAGCTTTCGGCACTGAAGCTTTCTTT. Translation gives CASTGTAFGTEAFF.

V is TRBV5-1 and J is TRBJ1-2; 12 bases map to TRBD1. The J segment lost 8 bases and the V segment lost 2 bases, leaving 7 bases of the junction unmatched. CDR1 and CDR2 from the germline V gene are SGHRS and YFSETQ. This CDR3 region has 15 residues. The chain's CDR3 is CASSFGGTGGEGYTF. In DNA form, the CDR3 reads TGCGCCAGCAGCTTCGGAGGGACAGGGGGCGAAGGCTACACCTTC. Filled out from reference TRBV5-1 and TRBJ1-2, the complete variable domain reads KAGVTQTPRYLIKTRGQQVTLSCSPISGHRSVSWYQQTPGQGLQFLFEYFSETQRNKGNFPGRFSGRQFSNSRSEMNVSTLELGDSALYLCASSFGGTGGEGYTFGSGTRLTVV.

The V call is TRBV5-1, the J call TRBJ2-5; 8 bases fit TRBD2. Looked up from germline, CDR1 is SGHRS and CDR2 is YFSETQ. This CDR3 is 14 amino acids long. V was pared by 4 bases and J by 4 bases, with 6 bases of the junction left unmatched. The CDR3 coding sequence is TGCGCCAGCAGCCTCGGGGGGGTCTCAGAGACCCAGTACTTC. This gives the protein CASSLGGVSETQYF.

This clone has just a few counts. The V call is TRBV2, the J call TRBJ2-7, with D perhaps matching TRBD2 (6 bases). CDR1 SNHLY and CDR2 FYNNEI come from the germline V gene. This CDR3 has 16 amino acids. Trimming removed 2 bases at V and 1 base at J, with 15 bases between. CDR3 protein: CASSEMAGPESYEQYF. The CDR3 coding sequence is TGTGCCAGCAGTGAAATGGCGGGGCCTGAATCCTACGAGCAGTACTTC.

The rearrangement joins TRBV7-2 to TRBJ1-2; 9 bases align to TRBD1. In germline, CDR1 is SGHTA, CDR2 FQGNSA. After removal of 2 bases from V and 7 bases from J, the junction contained 8 bases not matched to a gene. This CDR3 spans 15 amino acids. CDR3 in amino acids: CASSLIATGGVGYTF. CDR3 bases: TGTGCCAGCAGCTTAATAGCGACAGGGGGAGTTGGCTACACCTTC.